The T cell receptor beta chain under discussion was sequenced for a study of T cell responses to AZD1222 COVID-19 vaccine. Produced via immunoSEQ multiplex PCR; TCRdb's table is partial and in-frame only. The table has approximately 110,000 clones, more than 70% seen once. The CDR3 length is 15 residues. Germline V CDR1 and CDR2: SGHAT, FQNNGV. The V and J ends lost 5 bases and 6 bases respectively, with 17 bases between them. Material: peripheral blood, obtained 28 days after the second AZD1222 dose. The chain combines TRBV11-2 with TRBJ2-1; unclear D gene. The sequence derives from an adult who received the AZD1222 COVID-19 vaccine. CDR3 region: CASSKDGLPANEQFF. The DNA of the CDR3 is TGTGCCAGCAGCAAGGACGGCCTCCCGGCCAATGAGCAGTTCTTC.